This TCR beta chain was retrieved from a study of blood T cell repertoires in COVID-19. V lost 4 bases to trimming and J lost 11 bases; unmatched junction nucleotides: 14. There are 15 residues in the CDR3. CDR1 is SGHNT, CDR2 YYREEE, per germline (reference sequence). Profiling relied on immunoSEQ multiplex PCR, and the TCRdb table lists in-frame clones only, not all of them. The sample shows about 340,000 clones, around 86% of them seen only once. V and J are TRBV5-4 and TRBJ1-2; TRBD1 matches at 10 bases. This TCR was sampled from a woman aged 45-60 years with COVID-19, enrolled during active disease. The sequenced sample consisted of peripheral blood. The CDR3 DNA reads as TGTGCCAGCAGCCGAAGGGACAGGGGCGACTCTACGTACACCTTC. Amino acids: CASSRRDRGDSTYTF. Full variable domain (rest looked up from reference TRBV5-4 and TRBJ1-2): ETGVTQSPTHLIKTRGQQVTLRCSSQSGHNTVSWYQQALGQGPQFIFQYYREEENGRGNFPPRFSGLQFPNYSSELNVNALELDDSALYLCASSRRDRGDSTYTFGSGTRLTVV.